These 25 T cell receptor beta chains were sequenced from one sample in a study of T cell clonotyping in hematopoietic cell transplantation. Some clones are missing from TCRdb's copy, which holds only in-frame ones; the method was immunoSEQ multiplex PCR. The profile shows roughly 7,000 clones, about 91% of them singletons. Sequences were derived from PBMCs, sampled 100 days after allogeneic stem cell transplant. The source is a young adult male patient who had an allogeneic stem cell transplant from a related donor, so the T cells may come from the graft donor. Some clones in this sample may be carry-over from other donors' samples.

This clone came up once. The chain joins TRBV11-2 to TRBJ2-1; D is unclear. Germline CDR1 reads SGHAT; CDR2 reads FQNNGV. CDR3 length: 13 residues. V lost 5 bases, J lost 15 bases, and 20 bases lay in between. CDR3 nucleotide sequence: TGTGCCAGCAGCCAATTGCGGACGGCCTCCCCGTTCTTC. Protein sequence: CASSQLRTASPFF.

This rearrangement joins TRBV2 to TRBJ1-5; D is ambiguous. This CDR3 spans 12 amino acids. Germline V CDR1 and CDR2: SNHLY, FYNNEI. The V end was cut by 6 bases, the J end by 1 base, with 4 bases between. The CDR3 is CASRSSNQPQHF. CDR3 sequence (DNA): TGTGCCAGCAGGTCGAGCAATCAGCCCCAGCATTTT. The entire variable domain, with the rest obtained from reference TRBV2 and TRBJ1-5, is as follows: EPEVTQTPSHQVTQMGQEVILRCVPISNHLYFYWYRQILGQKVEFLVSFYNNEISEKSEIFDDQFSVERPDGSNFTLKIRSTKLEDSAMYFCASRSSNQPQHFGDGTRLSIL.

The chain combines TRBV7-8 with TRBJ2-6; D might be TRBD1 (7 bases). The CDR3 consists of 19 residues. Per germline, CDR1 SGHVS and CDR2 FQNEAQ. V was trimmed by 2 bases and J by 2 bases, leaving 19 bases between them. The CDR3 loop reads CASSLTGGRGVPGANVLTF. In nucleotides, the CDR3 is TGTGCCAGCAGCTTAACTGGCGGCAGGGGGGTACCTGGGGCCAACGTCCTGACTTTC. Full variable domain (missing parts from reference TRBV7-8 and TRBJ2-6): GAGVSQSPRYKVAKRGQDVALRCDPISGHVSLFWYQQALGQGPEFLTYFQNEAQLDKSGLPSDRFFAERPEGSVSTLKIQRTQQEDSAVYLCASSLTGGRGVPGANVLTFGAGSRLTVL.

This sequence joins TRBV10-1 and TRBJ2-7; a weak D match, TRBD1 (5 bases). The CDR3 has 15 residues. Trimming took off 6 bases at V and 0 bases at J, with 15 bases between the two ends. Germline lookup yields CDR1 WNHNN and CDR2 SYGVQD (reference sequence). CDR3: CASRPNRQFSYEQYV. In nucleotides, the CDR3 is TGCGCCAGCAGACCAAATCGACAGTTCTCCTACGAGCAGTACGTC.

The J gene is TRBJ2-2, the V gene TRBV2, with 8 positions matching TRBD2. V shed 8 bases and J 2 bases; nucleotides not matched to a gene: 7. Germline V CDR1 and CDR2: SNHLY, FYNNEI. CDR3 length: 15 amino acids. CDR3 protein: CASLGLADNTGELFF. The DNA for the CDR3 is TGTGCCAGCCTCGGACTAGCAGATAACACCGGGGAGCTGTTTTTT. The entire variable domain, with the rest obtained from reference TRBV2 and TRBJ2-2, is as follows: EPEVTQTPSHQVTQMGQEVILRCVPISNHLYFYWYRQILGQKVEFLVSFYNNEISEKSEIFDDQFSVERPDGSNFTLKIRSTKLEDSAMYFCASLGLADNTGELFFGEGSRLTVL.

CDR3 bases: TGTGCCAGCAGCCTAGGACTAACTGAAGCTTTCTTT. It yields the protein CASSLGLTEAFF. The chain carries TRBV7-2 and TRBJ1-1; D is unresolved. Germline V gene data show CDR1 as SGHTA and CDR2 as FQGNSA. The ends were cut back, 5 bases at V and 5 bases at J, with 9 bases in the middle. The CDR3 sequence is 12 residues long.

This rearrangement joins TRBV19 to TRBJ2-7, with D possibly being TRBD2 (6 bases). The CDR3 loop spans 15 amino acids. Trimming took 1 base from V and 0 from J, leaving 10 bases between them. Germline V gene lookup returns CDR1 LNHDA and CDR2 SQIVND (reference sequence). The CDR3 sequence is CASSIVGGSSYEQYV. CDR3 nucleotide sequence: TGTGCCAGTAGTATAGTCGGGGGAAGCTCCTACGAGCAGTACGTC.

The chain uses TRBV9 and TRBJ2-2; the match to TRBD2 covers 9 bases. Trimming removed 0 bases from V and 5 bases from J; junction bases left unmatched: 2. The CDR3 runs 15 residues. The germline V gene has CDR1 SGDLS and CDR2 YYNGEE. The CDR3 region has the DNA TGTGCCAGCAGCGTAGGGCTAGCGGGAACCGGGGAGCTGTTTTTT. Its translation is CASSVGLAGTGELFF.

V usage is TRBV19 and J usage is TRBJ1-4; D gene unclear. The CDR3 has 13 residues. Germline CDR1 reads LNHDA; CDR2 reads SQIVND (reference sequence). The V end lost 6 bases, the J end lost 0 bases, and 5 bases lay between the germline ends. CDR3 region: CASRWTTNEKLFF. CDR3 sequence (DNA): TGTGCCAGTAGGTGGACAACTAATGAAAAACTGTTTTTT.

This chain connects TRBV7-3 to TRBJ2-3; unclear D gene. The CDR3 covers 16 residues. Germline CDR1 and CDR2: SGHTA and FQGTGA. V lost 1 base to trimming and J lost 2 bases, with 13 bases between them. Here the CDR3 reads CASSLMGGDNTDTQYF. The DNA for the CDR3 is TGTGCCAGCAGCTTAATGGGTGGCGACAACACAGATACGCAGTATTTT. Full variable domain (remainder filled in from reference TRBV7-3 and TRBJ2-3): GAGVSQTPSNKVTEKGKYVELRCDPISGHTALYWYRQSLGQGPEFLIYFQGTGAADDSGLPNDRFFAVRPEGSVSTLKIQRTERGDSAVYLCASSLMGGDNTDTQYFGPGTRLTVL.

The CDR3 spells CASSVELVNEQFF. As DNA, the CDR3 is TGTGCCAGCAGCGTAGAACTAGTCAATGAGCAGTTCTTC. This chain connects TRBV9 to TRBJ2-1; perhaps TRBD2 as D (5 bases). V lost 0 bases and J lost 6, with 7 bases in between. CDR3 size: 13 residues. Per the germline V gene, CDR1 is SGDLS and CDR2 is YYNGEE.

This chain uses TRBV13 with TRBJ2-3, with 8 positions matching TRBD2. Unmatched junction bases numbered 13, after V lost 5 bases and J lost 0 bases. Germline V gives CDR1 PRHDT, CDR2 FYEKMQ (reference sequence). The CDR3 is 18 amino acids. The CDR3 loop is CASSRPVLAATSTDTQYF. CDR3 bases: TGTGCCAGCAGCCGCCCCGTACTAGCGGCTACTAGCACAGATACGCAGTATTTT.

The chain is built from TRBV4-1 and TRBJ1-1; D is undetermined. Trimming pared 4 bases from V and 3 bases from J, leaving 3 bases between. CDR1 and CDR2 from the germline V gene are MGHRA and YSYEKL. The length of the CDR3 is 11 residues. The CDR3 nucleotides are TGCGCCAGCAGCCGGGACACTGAAGCTTTCTTT. This encodes CASSRDTEAFF.

V and J are TRBV7-9 and TRBJ1-2, with 9 bases lining up with TRBD1. V shed 4 bases and J 6 bases; nucleotides not matched to a gene: 9. This CDR3 region has 15 residues. CDR1 is SEHNR, CDR2 FQNEAQ, per germline (reference sequence). The CDR3 DNA reads as TGTGCCAGCAGCTCATGGACAGGGGTAGTCGATGGCTACACCTTC. It specifies CASSSWTGVVDGYTF.

The rearrangement links TRBV9 to TRBJ1-1, with D hard to call. V gave up 4 bases and J gave up 6 bases, with 10 bases separating them. Germline V gene sequence: CDR1 SGDLS, CDR2 YYNGEE. The CDR3 length is 12 residues. Written as DNA, the CDR3 is TGTGCCAGCAGCAGGGATGGCGCTGAAGCTTTCTTT. Amino acids: CASSRDGAEAFF.

V is TRBV2 and J is TRBJ1-5, with 7 nucleotides matching TRBD1. This CDR3 contains 17 residues. J was trimmed by 0 bases and V by 7 bases; bases with no gene match: 12. The germline V gene has CDR1 SNHLY and CDR2 FYNNEI. The CDR3 nucleotides are TGTGCCAGCACCCTCCGACAGGGAAGGGATAGCAATCAGCCCCAGCATTTT. Amino acids: CASTLRQGRDSNQPQHF.

This clone came up once. The rearrangement joins TRBV5-1 to TRBJ2-1; tentative D call: TRBD2 (7 bases). V was cut by 4 bases and J by 12 bases, with 23 bases left in between. The CDR3 totals 15 residues. Germline CDR1 reads SGHRS; CDR2 reads YFSETQ. For the CDR3, the DNA is TGCGCCAGCAGCCCCGGTGGGGGGGCTGGGATCGGGCAGTTCTTC. This gives the protein CASSPGGGAGIGQFF.

The gene calls are TRBV6-6 and TRBJ2-1; TRBD1 matches at 9 bases. CDR1 is MNHNY and CDR2 is SVGAGI in the germline V gene (reference sequence). V shed 4 bases, J shed 4 bases, and the junction held 2 bases outside the gene matches. The CDR3 is made up of 14 amino acids. CDR3 region: CASSWTGDYNEQFF. Written as DNA, the CDR3 is TGTGCCAGCAGTTGGACAGGGGATTACAATGAGCAGTTCTTC.

This rearrangement joins TRBV29-1 to TRBJ1-1, with D tentatively TRBD1 (6 bases). The germline V and J ends were trimmed by 7 bases and 1 base, with 13 bases remaining between them. The germline V gene encodes CDR1 SQVTM and CDR2 ANQGSEA. This CDR3 comprises 13 residues. The CDR3 nucleotides read TGCAGCGCCCACAGGGACCAGAACACTGAAGCTTTCTTT. It specifies CSAHRDQNTEAFF.

The genes are TRBV7-2 and TRBJ2-1; TRBD2 agrees at 9 bases. The CDR3 covers 19 residues. The V and J ends lost 3 bases and 6 bases, in that order; junction bases with no gene match: 18. Germline loops: CDR1 SGHTA, CDR2 FQGNSA. CDR3 sequence: CASSFYSGTSSGRGNEQFF. The CDR3, as DNA: TGTGCCAGCAGCTTCTACTCCGGGACTAGCAGCGGACGGGGCAATGAGCAGTTCTTC. The full variable domain, rest sourced from reference TRBV7-2 and TRBJ2-1, is GAGVSQSPSNKVTEKGKDVELRCDPISGHTALYWYRQSLGQGLEFLIYFQGNSAPDKSGLPSDRFSAERTGGSVSTLTIQRTQQEDSAVYLCASSFYSGTSSGRGNEQFFGPGTRLTVL.

This chain links TRBV4-3 with TRBJ1-1; the D gene is possibly TRBD1 (5 bases). V lost 4 bases and J 7 bases, leaving 16 bases between the germline ends. The germline CDR1 and CDR2 sequences are LGHNA and YSLEER. This CDR3 region has 14 residues. The CDR3 region is CASSLMAGGGEAFF. CDR3 in DNA: TGCGCCAGCAGCCTTATGGCGGGGGGAGGTGAAGCTTTCTTT.

This chain connects TRBV5-1 to TRBJ2-5; 12 bases fit TRBD2. Per germline, CDR1 SGHRS and CDR2 YFSETQ. CDR3 length equals 15 residues. The junction had 3 bases not matched to a gene; V was cut back by 1 base and J by 5 bases. The CDR3 sequence: CASSLPSGGAETQYF. In nucleotides, the CDR3 is TGCGCCAGCAGCTTGCCTAGCGGGGGGGCGGAGACCCAGTACTTC.

This clone is a singleton in its sample. The rearrangement joins TRBV5-1 to TRBJ2-3, with D unclear. The V gene lost 2 bases and the J gene lost 2 bases, with 9 bases spanning the gap. The CDR3 has 14 amino acids. Germline values: CDR1 SGHRS, CDR2 YFSETQ. The CDR3 DNA reads as TGCGCCAGCAGCTTCCAACCATCCACAGATACGCAGTATTTT. It encodes CASSFQPSTDTQYF.

The gene calls are TRBV7-9 and TRBJ1-5; TRBD1 is a possible D gene (5 bases). V shed 5 bases and J shed 1 base, with 12 bases lying between them. The CDR3 covers 15 residues. Germline V gives CDR1 SEHNR, CDR2 FQNEAQ (reference sequence). The CDR3 reads CASSQWDASNQPQHF. CDR3 sequence (DNA): TGTGCCAGCAGCCAATGGGACGCAAGCAATCAGCCCCAGCATTTT.

This chain uses TRBV30 with TRBJ1-2; possible D gene TRBD1, 5 bases. The germline V gene has CDR1 GTSNPN and CDR2 SVGIG (reference sequence). This CDR3 has 12 residues. V gave up 2 bases and J gave up 8 bases, with 12 bases separating them. The CDR3 sequence is CAWSPVGGGYTF. The CDR3 DNA reads TGTGCCTGGAGTCCCGTGGGGGGAGGCTACACCTTC. The entire variable domain, with the rest obtained from reference TRBV30 and TRBJ1-2, is as follows: SQTIHQWPATLVQPVGSPLSLECTVEGTSNPNLYWYRQAAGRGLQLLFYSVGIGQISSEVPQNLSASRPQDRQFILSSKKLLLSDSGFYLCAWSPVGGGYTFGSGTRLTVV.